This T cell receptor (beta chain) was identified during a study of siplizumab effects on memory and regulatory T cells. Study conclusions and caveats: Tregs that proliferated in siplizumab cultures did not have their suppressive function confirmed. Mappable alloreactive CD4+ clones came from Treg cells roughly 65% of the time on average with siplizumab, against about 25% in controls. In unstimulated cells, naive T cells appeared more diverse than memory T cells and seemed major alloresponse contributors. With siplizumab, cumulative frequency of CD4+ memory-derived alloreactive sequences dropped significantly.

This CDR3 contains 15 residues. Trimming pared 0 bases from V and 5 bases from J, leaving 10 bases between. Germline V gene sequence: CDR1 MGHRA, CDR2 YSYEKL. As concerns this clone: The antigen is not known.

Clones were sequenced by immunoSEQ multiplex PCR, and TCRdb holds only the in-frame ones, with some missing. Here the sample spans about 97,000 clones, more than 85% being singletons. This sequence was found in a human donor in good health. This chain joins TRBV4-1 and TRBJ2-2; no clear D gene. Sequenced: CD4+ T cells sorted from blood. The CDR3 sequence is CASSQDNRLTGELFF. The CDR3 DNA reads as TGCGCCAGCAGCCAAGATAACAGATTAACCGGGGAGCTGTTTTTT.